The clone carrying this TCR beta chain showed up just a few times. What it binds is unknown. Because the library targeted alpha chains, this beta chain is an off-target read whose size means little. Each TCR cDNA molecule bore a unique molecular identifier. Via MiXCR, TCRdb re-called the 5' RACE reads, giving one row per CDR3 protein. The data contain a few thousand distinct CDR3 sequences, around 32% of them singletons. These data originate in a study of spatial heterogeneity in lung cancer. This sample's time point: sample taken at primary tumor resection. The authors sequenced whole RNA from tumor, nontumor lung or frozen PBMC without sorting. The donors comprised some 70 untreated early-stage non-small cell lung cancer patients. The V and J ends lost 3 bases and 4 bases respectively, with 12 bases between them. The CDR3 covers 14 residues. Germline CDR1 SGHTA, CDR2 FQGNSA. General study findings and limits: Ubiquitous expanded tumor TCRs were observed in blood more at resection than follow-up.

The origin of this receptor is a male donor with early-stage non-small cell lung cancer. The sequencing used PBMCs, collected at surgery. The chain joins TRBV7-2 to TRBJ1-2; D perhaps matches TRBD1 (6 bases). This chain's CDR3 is CASSFHREAYGYTF. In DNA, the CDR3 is TGTGCCAGCAGCTTTCACAGGGAGGCCTATGGCTACACCTTC.